Listed below are T cell receptor beta chains from one sample, sequenced in a study of shared clonotypes between healthy human individuals. Here immunoSEQ multiplex PCR was the method, and the copy in TCRdb shows in-frame clones only, minus some. Counted here are some 2 million clones, roughly 95% occurring once; the ten biggest clones make up more than 0.95%. The specimen was naive CD8+ T cells sorted from blood. The receptors come from a man between 18 and 29 years old in good health. Both conserved end residues are part of each CDR3. D genes are given only for firm matches. Clone size is given for some rows only: seen once, a few or many times, or a class if the clone is expanded.

cdr3_nt cdr3_aa v_call d_call j_call clone_size cdr3_length
TGTGCCAGCAGCCTTGGGACTAATTCACCCCTCCACTTT CASSLGTNSPLHF TRBV9 . TRBJ1-6 once 13
TGTGCCTGGAGTACCCGGGATCAGCCCCAGCATTTT CAWSTRDQPQHF TRBV30 . TRBJ1-5 . 12
TGCAGCGTTCAACAGGGGTATGAGCAGTTCTTC CSVQQGYEQFF TRBV29-1 TRBD1 TRBJ2-1 once 11
TGCGCCAGCAGCCGCGGGACAGGCCTAATGAACACTGAAGCTTTCTTT CASSRGTGLMNTEAFF TRBV4-1 TRBD1 TRBJ1-1 . 16
TGTGCCAGCAGCACGCAGGGGGCTGTCGAGCAGTACTTC CASSTQGAVEQYF TRBV5-4 TRBD1 TRBJ2-7 . 13
TGTGCCAGCAGCTTGGCTATGCAAGAGACCCAGTACTTC CASSLAMQETQYF TRBV5-6 . TRBJ2-5 . 13
TGTGCCACCAGCATAACCGGGACATCCCTCTTTCTTGGCTACACCTTC CATSITGTSLFLGYTF TRBV15 . TRBJ1-2 . 16
TGTGCCAGCAGCCTCGGGGTGGGGGTCACAGATACGCAGTATTTT CASSLGVGVTDTQYF TRBV28 . TRBJ2-3 . 15
TGTGCCAGCAGCTTCTTGCGGGGGCAATACAATGAGCAGTTCTTC CASSFLRGQYNEQFF TRBV7-3 . TRBJ2-1 . 15
TGTGCCAGCAGTCTTCCCCGGGGGGGCACAGATACGCAGTATTTT CASSLPRGGTDTQYF TRBV2 TRBD2 TRBJ2-3 . 15
TGTGCCAGCAGTGTCAAGCGGGGGGGCCTCACAGATACGCAGTATTTT CASSVKRGGLTDTQYF TRBV2 TRBD2 TRBJ2-3 . 16
TGTGCCAGCAGTTTAATCGGGACTAGCGGGAGCTCCTACAATGAGCAGTTCTTC CASSLIGTSGSSYNEQFF TRBV27 TRBD2 TRBJ2-1 . 18
TGTGCCAGCAGCCGGGGGAACACTGAAGCTTTCTTT CASSRGNTEAFF TRBV7-6 . TRBJ1-1 . 12
TGTGCCAGCAGCCGGGGACGATCCTACGAGCAGTACTTC CASSRGRSYEQYF TRBV11-2 . TRBJ2-7 . 13
TGTGCCAGCAGTTACTCTCTCCAGGGGGAACAAAAACTGTTTTTT CASSYSLQGEQKLFF TRBV6-5 TRBD1 TRBJ1-4 . 15
TGTGCCACCAGCAGAGATGACCTGGGGAACACCGGGGAGCTGTTTTTT CATSRDDLGNTGELFF TRBV15 . TRBJ2-2 . 16
TGTGCCAGCCAGGACAGGGGGGCCTACGAGCAGTACTTC CASQDRGAYEQYF TRBV27 TRBD1 TRBJ2-7 . 13
TGTGCCAGCAGTCCAAGGGGGTTCTATGGCTACACCTTC CASSPRGFYGYTF TRBV27 . TRBJ1-2 . 13
TGCGCCAGCATCGGGTTGGACTATGGCTACACCTTC CASIGLDYGYTF TRBV5-1 . TRBJ1-2 . 12
TGCGCCAGCAGCCAAGGGGGGGGTCTAGCGGGAGTGGTCTCATACAATGAGCAGTTCTTC CASSQGGGLAGVVSYNEQFF TRBV4-1 TRBD2 TRBJ2-1 . 20
TGTGCCAGCAGTCCCGGGGCCGGCTACCTTTATGGCTACACCTTC CASSPGAGYLYGYTF TRBV27 . TRBJ1-2 once 15
TGTGCCAGCACCCCTGGAGGGAGGAAACTGTTTTTT CASTPGGRKLFF TRBV28 . TRBJ1-4 . 12
TGTGCCAGCAGCGGTCCGGGACTAGCGGGGAGGGAGACCCAGTACTTC CASSGPGLAGRETQYF TRBV9 TRBD2 TRBJ2-5 . 16
TGTGCCAGCAGTTACGTGGCGCTGAACACTGAAGCTTTCTTT CASSYVALNTEAFF TRBV6-5 . TRBJ1-1 . 14
TGTGCCAGCAGCCCCGGGACCTACGAGCAGTACTTC CASSPGTYEQYF TRBV9 . TRBJ2-7 few 12
TGTGCCAGCAGTGGCCTAGGGGAGGCCTTAAATTCACCCCTCCACTTT CASSGLGEALNSPLHF TRBV6-1 . TRBJ1-6 once 16
TGTGCCAGCAGCGCTGAGGGGAACACTGAAGCTTTCTTT CASSAEGNTEAFF TRBV9 . TRBJ1-1 . 13
TGTGCCAGCACCCCTTACACCGGACAGGTTAGCACAGATACGCAGTATTTT CASTPYTGQVSTDTQYF TRBV11-1 TRBD1 TRBJ2-3 . 17
TGCGCCAGCAGCCAAGGGCAGGGACTCAGCTCCTACAATGAGCAGTTCTTC CASSQGQGLSSYNEQFF TRBV4-1 . TRBJ2-1 . 17
TGTGCCAGCAGTGAACGCTGGGGACTAGCCCCCCACCAAGAGACCCAGTACTTC CASSERWGLAPHQETQYF TRBV2 TRBD2 TRBJ2-5 . 18
TGTGCCAGCTCACCAGGGCAAGAAAAACTGTTTTTT CASSPGQEKLFF TRBV18 . TRBJ1-4 . 12
TGCAGCGTTAATGTATTGGGAGCCTACGAGCAGTACTTC CSVNVLGAYEQYF TRBV29-1 . TRBJ2-7 . 13
TGTGCCAGCAGCTTGAGGACTAGCGGGAGAACAGATACGCAGTATTTT CASSLRTSGRTDTQYF TRBV7-9 TRBD2 TRBJ2-3 . 16
TGTGCCAGCAAGGGAGCCGGTAATGAAAAACTGTTTTTT CASKGAGNEKLFF TRBV28 . TRBJ1-4 once 13
TGCAGCGTTTACAGGGGCAACACTGAAGCTTTCTTT CSVYRGNTEAFF TRBV29-1 TRBD1 TRBJ1-1 . 12
TGTGCCAGTAGGGGGCAGGAAGAGACCCAGTACTTC CASRGQEETQYF TRBV7-8 TRBD1 TRBJ2-5 . 12
TGTGCCAGCAGCACCAGGACAAACAGGGTTGATGGCTACACCTTC CASSTRTNRVDGYTF TRBV6-5 . TRBJ1-2 once 15
TGCGCCAGCTCTAGGACAGGGCCAAGGAGCTACGAGCAGTACTTC CASSRTGPRSYEQYF TRBV4-3 TRBD1 TRBJ2-7 . 15
TGTGCCACCAGCGAAGGACTAGCGGGAGTCGAGCAGTACTTC CATSEGLAGVEQYF TRBV15 TRBD2 TRBJ2-7 once 14
TGTGCCAGCAGTTACTATACTAGCGGGAGAGAGACCCAGTACTTC CASSYYTSGRETQYF TRBV6-5 TRBD2 TRBJ2-5 . 15
TGTGCCAGTAGTATAGACCTGAGACAAGGAGCCGGGCAGCCCCAGCATTTT CASSIDLRQGAGQPQHF TRBV19 . TRBJ1-5 . 17
TGTGCCAGCAGCACACTAGCGGGGGCAGATACGCAGTATTTT CASSTLAGADTQYF TRBV5-4 TRBD2 TRBJ2-3 . 14
TGTGCCAGCAGTTGGACAGGGTCTGATCAGCCCCAGCATTTT CASSWTGSDQPQHF TRBV28 TRBD1 TRBJ1-5 . 14
TGTGCCAGCAGCTTAGAGGCGGGAGGGCCGGTTAGATATAGTAATGAGCAGTTCTTC CASSLEAGGPVRYSNEQFF TRBV7-6 TRBD2 TRBJ2-1 . 19
TGTGCCAGCAGTATTCGACAGGGGGTTTCCTACGAGCAGTACTTC CASSIRQGVSYEQYF TRBV13 TRBD1 TRBJ2-7 . 15